Here is one T cell receptor beta chain with its context. This CDR3 is built from 12 residues. Trimming left V 6 bases short and J 4 bases short, with 12 bases between. Germline-derived CDR1 and CDR2 are SQVTM and ANQGSEA. This entry comes from a study of identifying expanded T cells in peripheral blood. Sequenced by immunoSEQ multiplex PCR; TCRdb stores in-frame clones only, minus some. Of 100,000 or so clones in the sample, about 87% were seen once. The material sequenced was blood. This clonotype was sampled from a person between 18 and 69 years old in good health. The gene calls are TRBV29-1 and TRBJ1-1; D is perhaps TRBD1 (6 bases). Here the CDR3 reads CSVAQGSTEAFF. CDR3 nucleotide sequence: TGCAGCGTCGCTCAGGGGAGCACTGAAGCTTTCTTT.